The source of this TCR beta chain is a study of immune evolution from preneoplasia to lung adenocarcinoma. Study-level background: HLA loss of heterozygosity: 7% AIS, more than 14% MIA, about 32% ADC, none AAH. Overall study findings and caveats: Normal lung had highest clonality; later lesions appeared denser, more diverse.

Patients had resection in Japan or China between about 2014 and 2018. After pathologic assessment, macro-dissection selected premalignant or tumor cells for extraction. Points on this clone: Its antigen remains unidentified.

Sequenced by immunoSEQ multiplex PCR; TCRdb stores in-frame clones only, minus some. The table records about 4,100 clones, about nine tenths of them present only once. The CDR3 consists of 15 residues. The V end was cut by 6 bases, the J end by 2 bases, with 14 bases between. From germline, CDR1 is MNHNY and CDR2 SVGAGI (reference sequence). The source of this sequence is a donor at least 70 years old with lung adenocarcinoma. The specimen sequenced was FFPE minimally invasive lung adenocarcinoma tissue. This chain joins TRBV6-6 and TRBJ2-1; a weak D match, TRBD2 (6 bases). CDR3 in DNA: TGTGCCAGCAGCCGGGACTCCGACGCCTACAATGAGCAGTTCTTC. Translating it yields CASSRDSDAYNEQFF.